This TCR beta chain was found in a study of blood T cells in healthy people across ages (dated by TCRdb to the mid-2010s). Regarding the complete study: In model experiments, template switching captured roughly one uniquely barcoded TCR beta cDNA molecule for every two T cells. For two donors (one aged 18 to 30 and one aged 80 or older), the study analyzed two additional independent replicas of 1 million unique cDNA reads from the same blood draw. Using deep sequencing normalized with unique cDNA molecular identifiers, the study measured how TCR beta repertoire diversity changes with age. The donors were divided into four age groups: young (average approximately 17 years), middle-aged (about 39), aged (about 60) and long-lived (roughly 82). Broader findings and caveats from the paper: There was a strong correlation between observed TCR beta diversity and the percentage of naive T cells measured by flow cytometry. Because donor CMV infection status was unknown, age-related changes in expanded clonotypes were potentially confounded. Because profiling used bulk unsorted PBMCs, naive and antigen-experienced compartments could not be compared conclusively. Compared with the aged group, the long-lived group had more naive CD4+ T cells, fewer expanded clones and increased TCR diversity, suggesting age selection. Estimates of total diversity based on one million sequenced T cells were regarded as lower bounds and as underestimates. Observed TCR beta diversity per million T cells fell roughly linearly with age, and a significant reduction was already apparent by age roughly 40.

For this clonotype: Its antigen has not been determined. Base qualities are not recorded, but no much larger clone differs from it by a single base.

The junction carries 9 bases between V and J, which are trimmed by 3 bases and 4 bases respectively. The CDR3, cysteine through phenylalanine, is 13 amino acids long. The retained sequence is limited to the CDR3, 39 bases, with the frame set at the first base. Library prep was done by 5' RACE. Sequencing instrument: Illumina HiSeq 2500. A second PCR of about 7 to 12 cycles was performed with a sample-barcoded 5' primer and a J-beta primer mix. A unique molecular identifier was introduced onto each TCR beta cDNA molecule by a template-switch 5' adaptor carrying 12 random nucleotides. Each sample yielded at least 3 million CDR3-containing paired-end reads. All of the RNA was converted into first-strand cDNA using the Mint cDNA synthesis kit, with a TRBC-specific oligonucleotide serving as the primer. After uracil-DNA glycosylase treatment, a first 18-cycle PCR used universal primers M1SS and BC2_uni_R on all cDNA. The paper's data handling went like this. Each sample was normalized by randomly selecting 1 million high-quality reads, each carrying a distinct molecular identifier. Instead of being binned into consensus sequences, reads that shared molecular identifiers were thrown out. CDR3 identification, clonotype clustering and error correction used MiTCR with a Q25 quality threshold and the strictest error-elimination algorithm. A nonparametric unseen species model with Euler transformation was used to estimate lower-bound total TCR beta diversity. TCRdb trimmed public reads at Q25 via fastp, called clones via MiXCR and kept in-frame beta chains. Every entry covers one CDR3 protein and lists the most common genes and DNA from its rows. The V and J calls come from TCRdb's annotation, not from the publication. This sample is represented by about 510,000 distinct CDR3 sequences; around 27% of them were singletons. Approximately 3.6% of the sample is in the top ten clones.

Systemically healthy Caucasian individuals from Russia, some 36 in total and aged about 6 to 95 years, were included as donors. Each donor gave 8 to 10 milliliters of peripheral blood, drawn into EDTA-treated Vacutainer tubes. Ficoll-Paque density-gradient centrifugation was used to isolate PBMCs, with at least 6.5 million obtained per sample. Trizol reagent was used to extract total RNA from PBMCs, with at least 5.5 micrograms per sample. The percentages of naive CD45RAhigh/CD27high T cells were determined by flow cytometry on a PBMC aliquot from every donor. These data were also filed under a second study, of T cells of mothers and their children. As the second publication notes: Nine systemically healthy Caucasian individuals, comprising three mothers and their six children, were included as donors. cDNA synthesis consumed the entire amount of extracted RNA, loaded at approximately 1.6 ug RNA in each 15 ul reaction. Sample barcodes and 2-4 random nucleotides were added via the M1S primer in the second PCR. Over 8.5 million TCR beta CDR3 reads were obtained for each mother, and around 3 million reads were obtained for each child. Thymic selection shapes the output of TCR recombination in a similar way in related and unrelated pairs, and inherited differences have a minor effect. Normalized repertoire overlap in related mother-child pairs was always slightly higher than in unrelated mother-child pairs, but the difference was never significant. No persistent microchimeric T cell clones were found, with a detection sensitivity of approximately 110 clones per million clonotypes. The study used deep NGS to compare TCR beta repertoires of mothers and children, seeking features distinguishing related mother-child pairs from unrelated individuals. The mean age was roughly 40 +/- 4 years for the mothers and about 12 +/- 4 years for the children. Libraries were sequenced on Illumina HiSeq 2000 with 100+100 nt paired-end reads after adapter ligation with NEBNext reagents. To avoid cross-contamination, the mother libraries and the child libraries were prepared a month apart and sequenced in separate runs. For each donor, between roughly 450,000 and 2,100,000 distinct TCR beta clonotypes were identified. Naive TCR beta clonotypes were estimated from low-frequency clonotypes matched to each donor's FACS-determined naive share, without sorting.

The material sequenced was blood. The chain links TRBV12-3 or TRBV12-4 with TRBJ1-2; the D gene is unclear. This sequence originates from a boy aged 2 to 10 in good health. The nucleotide sequence is given as TGTGCCAGCAGTTTTGGGGTCCTCTATGGCTACACCTTC. Translated, this is CASSFGVLYGYTF.